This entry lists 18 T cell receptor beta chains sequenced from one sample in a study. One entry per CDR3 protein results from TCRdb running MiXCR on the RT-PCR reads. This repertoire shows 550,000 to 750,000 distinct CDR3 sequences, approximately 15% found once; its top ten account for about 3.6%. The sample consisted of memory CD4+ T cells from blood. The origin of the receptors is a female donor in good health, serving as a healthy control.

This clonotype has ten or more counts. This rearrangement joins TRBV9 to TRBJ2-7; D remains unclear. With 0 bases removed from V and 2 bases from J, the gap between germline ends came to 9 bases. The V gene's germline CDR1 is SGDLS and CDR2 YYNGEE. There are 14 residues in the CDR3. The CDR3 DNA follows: TGTGCCAGCAGCGTAGATGGACCTGCCTACGAGCAGTACTTC. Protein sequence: CASSVDGPAYEQYF.

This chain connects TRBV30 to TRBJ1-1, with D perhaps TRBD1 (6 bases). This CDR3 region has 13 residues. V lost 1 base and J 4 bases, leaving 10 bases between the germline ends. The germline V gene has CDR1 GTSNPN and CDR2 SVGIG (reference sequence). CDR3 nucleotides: TGTGCCTGGAGTGGCCAAGGGGGCACTGAAGCTTTCTTT. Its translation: CAWSGQGGTEAFF.

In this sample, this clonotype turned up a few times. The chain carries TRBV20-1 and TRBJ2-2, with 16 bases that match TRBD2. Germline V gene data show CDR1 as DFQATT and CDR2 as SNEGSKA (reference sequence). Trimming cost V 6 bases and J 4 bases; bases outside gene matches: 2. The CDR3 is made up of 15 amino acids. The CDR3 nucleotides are TGCAGTGCCGGGACTAGCGGGAGGGTCACCGGGGAGCTGTTTTTT. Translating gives CSAGTSGRVTGELFF.

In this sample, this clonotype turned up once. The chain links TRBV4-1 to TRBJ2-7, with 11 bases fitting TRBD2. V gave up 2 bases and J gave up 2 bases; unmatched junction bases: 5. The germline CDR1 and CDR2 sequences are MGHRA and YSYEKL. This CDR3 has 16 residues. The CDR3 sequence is CASSQLGTSGPYEQYF. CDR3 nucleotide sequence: TGCGCCAGCAGCCAACTAGGGACTAGCGGACCCTACGAGCAGTACTTC.

The CDR3 sequence: CASSLFLSPEAFF. The CDR3 DNA sequence: TGTGCCAGCAGCTTGTTTCTATCCCCTGAAGCTTTCTTT. The chain has TRBV5-6 and TRBJ1-1, with D uncertain. The V gene's germline CDR1 is SGHDT and CDR2 YYEEEE. V lost 1 base to trimming and J lost 6 bases, with 10 bases between them. The CDR3 runs 13 residues. Looking up the rest from reference TRBV5-6 and TRBJ1-1 gives the full variable domain: DAGVTQSPTHLIKTRGQQVTLRCSPKSGHDTVSWYQQALGQGPQFIFQYYEEEERQRGNFPDRFSGHQFPNYSSELNVNALLLGDSALYLCASSLFLSPEAFFGQGTRLTVV.

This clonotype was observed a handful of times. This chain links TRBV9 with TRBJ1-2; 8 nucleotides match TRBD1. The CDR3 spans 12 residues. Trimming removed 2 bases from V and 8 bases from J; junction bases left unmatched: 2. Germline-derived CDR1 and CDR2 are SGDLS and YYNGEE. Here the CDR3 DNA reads TGTGCCAGCAGCGTCACAGGGGGGGGCTACACCTTC. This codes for CASSVTGGGYTF.

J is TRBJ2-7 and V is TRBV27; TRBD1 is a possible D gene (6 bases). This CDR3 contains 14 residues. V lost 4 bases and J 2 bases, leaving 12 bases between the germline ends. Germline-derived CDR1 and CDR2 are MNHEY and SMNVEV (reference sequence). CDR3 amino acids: CASSSRDTTYEQYF. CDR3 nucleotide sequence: TGTGCCAGCAGTTCCCGGGACACCACCTACGAGCAGTACTTC.

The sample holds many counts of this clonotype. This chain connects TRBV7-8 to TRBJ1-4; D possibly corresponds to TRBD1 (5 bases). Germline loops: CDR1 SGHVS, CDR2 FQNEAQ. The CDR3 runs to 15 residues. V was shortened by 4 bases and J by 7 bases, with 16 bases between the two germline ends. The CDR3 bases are TGTGCCAGCAGCTCTATGCAGGGATATCGTGAAAAACTGTTTTTT. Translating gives CASSSMQGYREKLFF.

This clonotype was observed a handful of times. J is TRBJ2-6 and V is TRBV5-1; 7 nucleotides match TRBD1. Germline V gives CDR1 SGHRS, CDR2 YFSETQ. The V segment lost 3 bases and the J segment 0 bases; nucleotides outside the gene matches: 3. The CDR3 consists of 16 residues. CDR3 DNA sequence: TGCGCCAGCAGCTGGGGACAGACCTCTGGGGCCAACGTCCTGACTTTC. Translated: CASSWGQTSGANVLTF.

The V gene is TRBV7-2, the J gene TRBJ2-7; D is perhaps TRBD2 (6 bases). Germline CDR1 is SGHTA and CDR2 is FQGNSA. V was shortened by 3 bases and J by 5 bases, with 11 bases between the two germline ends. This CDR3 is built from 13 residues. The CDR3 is CASSLTRYDEQYF. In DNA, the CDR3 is TGTGCCAGCAGCTTGACTAGATACGACGAGCAGTACTTC. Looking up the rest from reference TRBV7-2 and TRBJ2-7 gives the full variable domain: GAGVSQSPSNKVTEKGKDVELRCDPISGHTALYWYRQSLGQGLEFLIYFQGNSAPDKSGLPSDRFSAERTGGSVSTLTIQRTQQEDSAVYLCASSLTRYDEQYFGPGTRLTVT.

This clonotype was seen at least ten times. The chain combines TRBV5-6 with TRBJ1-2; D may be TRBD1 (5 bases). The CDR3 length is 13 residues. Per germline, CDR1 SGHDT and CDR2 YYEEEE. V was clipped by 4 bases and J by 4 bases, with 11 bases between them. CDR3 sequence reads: CASSRRQTYGYTF. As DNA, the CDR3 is TGTGCCAGCAGCCGCAGACAGACCTATGGCTACACCTTC. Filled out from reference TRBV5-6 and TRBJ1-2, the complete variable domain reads DAGVTQSPTHLIKTRGQQVTLRCSPKSGHDTVSWYQQALGQGPQFIFQYYEEEERQRGNFPDRFSGHQFPNYSSELNVNALLLGDSALYLCASSRRQTYGYTFGSGTRLTVV.

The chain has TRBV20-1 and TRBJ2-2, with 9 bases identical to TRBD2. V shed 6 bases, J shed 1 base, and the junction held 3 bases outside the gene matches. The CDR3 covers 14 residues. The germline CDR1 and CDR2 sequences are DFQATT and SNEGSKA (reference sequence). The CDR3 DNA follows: TGCAGTGCCGTACTAGCGGGGAACACCGGGGAGCTGTTTTTT. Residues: CSAVLAGNTGELFF.

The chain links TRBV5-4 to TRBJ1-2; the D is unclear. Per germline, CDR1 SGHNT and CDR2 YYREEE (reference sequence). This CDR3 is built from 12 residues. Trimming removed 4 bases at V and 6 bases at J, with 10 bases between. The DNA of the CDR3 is TGTGCCAGCAGCGATTCATACGATGGCTACACCTTC. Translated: CASSDSYDGYTF.

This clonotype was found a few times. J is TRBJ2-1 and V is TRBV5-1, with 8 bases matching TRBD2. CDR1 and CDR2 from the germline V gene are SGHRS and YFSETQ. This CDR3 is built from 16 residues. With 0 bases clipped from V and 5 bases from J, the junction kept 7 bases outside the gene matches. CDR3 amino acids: CASSLGASGWNNEQFF. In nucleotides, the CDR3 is TGCGCCAGCAGCTTGGGAGCTAGCGGGTGGAACAATGAGCAGTTCTTC.

CDR3 in DNA: TGTGCCAGCAGACCCCCATTCCCGGGGAACACTGAAGCTTTCTTT. Protein product: CASRPPFPGNTEAFF. V and J are TRBV6-2 or TRBV6-3 and TRBJ1-1; D gene ambiguous. Deletions cut 6 bases from V and 1 base from J, with 15 bases between. The CDR3 is made up of 15 amino acids. Germline V gives CDR1 MNHEY, CDR2 SVGEGT.

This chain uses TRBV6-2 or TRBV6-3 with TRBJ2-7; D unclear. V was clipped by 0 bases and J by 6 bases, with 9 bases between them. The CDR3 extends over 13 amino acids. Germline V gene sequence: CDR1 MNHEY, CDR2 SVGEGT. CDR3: CASSYSTPPEQYF. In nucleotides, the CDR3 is TGTGCCAGCAGTTACTCGACCCCCCCCGAGCAGTACTTC.

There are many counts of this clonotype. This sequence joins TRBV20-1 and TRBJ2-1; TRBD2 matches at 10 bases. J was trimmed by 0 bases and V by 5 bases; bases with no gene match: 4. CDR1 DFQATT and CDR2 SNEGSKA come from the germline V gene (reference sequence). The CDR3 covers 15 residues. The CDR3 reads CSADSGGNSYNEQFF. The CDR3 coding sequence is TGCAGTGCTGATAGCGGGGGGAACTCCTACAATGAGCAGTTCTTC.

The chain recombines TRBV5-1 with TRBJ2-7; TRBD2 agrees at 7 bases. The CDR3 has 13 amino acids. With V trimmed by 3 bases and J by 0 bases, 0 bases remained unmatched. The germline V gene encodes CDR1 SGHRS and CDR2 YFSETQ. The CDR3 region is CASSWGGSYEQYF. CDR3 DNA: TGCGCCAGCAGCTGGGGGGGCTCCTACGAGCAGTACTTC.